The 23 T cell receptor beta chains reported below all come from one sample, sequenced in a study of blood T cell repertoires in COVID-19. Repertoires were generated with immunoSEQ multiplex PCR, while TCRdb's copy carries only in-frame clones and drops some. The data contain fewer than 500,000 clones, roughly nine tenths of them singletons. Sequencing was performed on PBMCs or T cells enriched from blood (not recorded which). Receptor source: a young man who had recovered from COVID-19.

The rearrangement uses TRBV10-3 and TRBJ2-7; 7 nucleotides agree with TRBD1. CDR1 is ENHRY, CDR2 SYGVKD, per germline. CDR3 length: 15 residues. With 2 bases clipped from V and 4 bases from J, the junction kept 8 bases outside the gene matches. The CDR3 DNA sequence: TGTGCCATCAGTGAGAGGGGGCAACCCCCATACGAGCAGTACTTC. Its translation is CAISERGQPPYEQYF.

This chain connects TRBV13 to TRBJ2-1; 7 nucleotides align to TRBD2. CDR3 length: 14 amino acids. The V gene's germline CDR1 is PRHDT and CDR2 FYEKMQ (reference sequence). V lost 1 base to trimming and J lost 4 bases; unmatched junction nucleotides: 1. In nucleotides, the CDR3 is TGTGCCAGCAGCTTAGTGGGACTATACAATGAGCAGTTCTTC. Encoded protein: CASSLVGLYNEQFF. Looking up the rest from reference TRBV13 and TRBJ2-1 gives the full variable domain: AAGVIQSPRHLIKEKRETATLKCYPIPRHDTVYWYQQGPGQDPQFLISFYEKMQSDKGSIPDRFSAQQFSDYHSELNMSSLELGDSALYFCASSLVGLYNEQFFGPGTRLTVL.

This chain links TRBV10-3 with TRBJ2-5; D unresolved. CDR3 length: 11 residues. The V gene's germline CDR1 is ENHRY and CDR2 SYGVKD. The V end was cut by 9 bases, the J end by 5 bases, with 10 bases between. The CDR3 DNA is TGTGCCATAGCTGTTGCGGAGACCCAGTACTTC. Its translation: CAIAVAETQYF.

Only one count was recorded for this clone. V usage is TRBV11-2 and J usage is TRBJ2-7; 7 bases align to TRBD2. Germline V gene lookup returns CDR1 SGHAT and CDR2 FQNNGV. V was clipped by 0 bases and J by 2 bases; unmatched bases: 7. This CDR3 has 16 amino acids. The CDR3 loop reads CASSLDGLGVTYEQYF. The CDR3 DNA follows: TGTGCCAGCAGCTTAGACGGACTAGGGGTCACCTACGAGCAGTACTTC.

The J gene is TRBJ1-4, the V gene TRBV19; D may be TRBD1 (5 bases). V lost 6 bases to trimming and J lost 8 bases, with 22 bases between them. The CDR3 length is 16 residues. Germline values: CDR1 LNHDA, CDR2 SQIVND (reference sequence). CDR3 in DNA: TGTGCCAGTAGGTCTGGTACAGGAAAGATCGGAGAAAAACTGTTTTTT. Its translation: CASRSGTGKIGEKLFF. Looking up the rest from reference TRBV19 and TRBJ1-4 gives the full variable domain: DGGITQSPKYLFRKEGQNVTLSCEQNLNHDAMYWYRQDPGQGLRLIYYSQIVNDFQKGDIAEGYSVSREKKESFPLTVTSAQKNPTAFYLCASRSGTGKIGEKLFFGSGTQLSVL.

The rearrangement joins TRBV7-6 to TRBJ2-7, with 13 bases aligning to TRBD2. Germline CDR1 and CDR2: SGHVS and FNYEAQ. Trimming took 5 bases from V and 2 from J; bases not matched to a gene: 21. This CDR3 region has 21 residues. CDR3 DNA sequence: TGTGCCAGCAGCCCTCACCCCCTGCCGGGACTAGCGGGAATCTCCCCCTACGAGCAGTACTTC. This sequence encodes CASSPHPLPGLAGISPYEQYF.

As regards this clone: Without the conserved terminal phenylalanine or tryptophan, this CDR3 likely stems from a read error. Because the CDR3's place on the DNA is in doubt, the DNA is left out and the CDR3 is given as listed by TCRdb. The CDR3 loop reads CASHSGGPS. This chain joins TRBV30 and TRBJ2-7; the table assigns TRBD2, which was not confirmed against the DNA. Per the germline V gene, CDR1 is GTSNPN and CDR2 is SVGIG (reference sequence). With termini counted, the CDR3 has 9 amino acids.

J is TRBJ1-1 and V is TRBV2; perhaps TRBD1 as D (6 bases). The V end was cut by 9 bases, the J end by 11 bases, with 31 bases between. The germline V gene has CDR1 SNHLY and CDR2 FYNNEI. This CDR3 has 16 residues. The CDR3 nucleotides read TGTGCCAGTCGTCATATTAGAGGACAGATAAGTTCTGGGGCTTTCTTT. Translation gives CASRHIRGQISSGAFF.

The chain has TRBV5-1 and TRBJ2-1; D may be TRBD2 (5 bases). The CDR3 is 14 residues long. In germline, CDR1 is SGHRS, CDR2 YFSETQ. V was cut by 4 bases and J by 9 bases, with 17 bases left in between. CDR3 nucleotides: TGCGCCAGCAGCCTGGGGTCCCCGAGCGGTGAGCAGTTCTTC. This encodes CASSLGSPSGEQFF.

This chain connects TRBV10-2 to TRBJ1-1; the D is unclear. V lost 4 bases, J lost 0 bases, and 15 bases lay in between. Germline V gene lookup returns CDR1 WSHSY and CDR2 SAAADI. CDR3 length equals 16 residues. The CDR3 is CASSVMEGFMNTEAFF. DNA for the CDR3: TGCGCCAGCAGTGTAATGGAGGGCTTTATGAACACTGAAGCTTTCTTT.

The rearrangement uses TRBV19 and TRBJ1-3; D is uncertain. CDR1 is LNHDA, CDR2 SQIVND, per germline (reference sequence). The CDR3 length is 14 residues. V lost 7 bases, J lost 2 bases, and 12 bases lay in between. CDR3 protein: CASNPSRAGNTIYF. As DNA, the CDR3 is TGTGCCAGTAACCCCAGTCGTGCTGGAAACACCATATATTTT.

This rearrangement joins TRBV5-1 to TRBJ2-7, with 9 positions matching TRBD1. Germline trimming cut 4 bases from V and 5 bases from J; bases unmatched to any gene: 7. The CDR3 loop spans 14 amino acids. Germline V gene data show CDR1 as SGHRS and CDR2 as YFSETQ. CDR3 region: CASSRTGVIDEQYF. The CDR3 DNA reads TGCGCCAGCAGCAGGACAGGGGTAATCGACGAGCAGTACTTC.

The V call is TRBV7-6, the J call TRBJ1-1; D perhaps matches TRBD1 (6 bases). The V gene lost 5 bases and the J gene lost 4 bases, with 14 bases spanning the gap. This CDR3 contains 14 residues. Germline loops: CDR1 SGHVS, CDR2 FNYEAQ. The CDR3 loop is CASSLGGRVTEAFF. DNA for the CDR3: TGTGCCAGCAGCCTCGGGGGGCGGGTCACTGAAGCTTTCTTT.

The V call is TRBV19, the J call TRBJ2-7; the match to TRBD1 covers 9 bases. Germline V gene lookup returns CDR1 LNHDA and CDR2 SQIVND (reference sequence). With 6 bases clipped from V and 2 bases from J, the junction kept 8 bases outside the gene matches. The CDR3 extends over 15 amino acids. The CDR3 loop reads CASSAGTGWTYEQYF. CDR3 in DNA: TGTGCCAGTAGCGCAGGGACAGGGTGGACCTACGAGCAGTACTTC.

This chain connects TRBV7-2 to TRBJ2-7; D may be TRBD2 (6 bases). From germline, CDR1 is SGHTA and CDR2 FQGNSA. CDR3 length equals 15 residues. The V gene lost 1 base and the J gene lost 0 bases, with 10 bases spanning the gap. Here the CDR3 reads CASSLGGGTSYEQYF. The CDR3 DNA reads TGTGCCAGCAGCTTAGGTGGAGGGACCTCCTACGAGCAGTACTTC.

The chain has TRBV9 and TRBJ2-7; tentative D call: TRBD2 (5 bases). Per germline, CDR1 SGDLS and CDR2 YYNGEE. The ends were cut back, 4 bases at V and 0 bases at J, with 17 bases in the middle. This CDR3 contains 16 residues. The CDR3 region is CASSRSLEASSYEQYF. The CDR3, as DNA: TGTGCCAGCAGCCGGAGTCTGGAGGCGAGCTCCTACGAGCAGTACTTC.

CDR3 bases: TGCGCCAGCAGCTTGGAAGGTAGGGGTGATGGCTACACCTTC. It specifies CASSLEGRGDGYTF. The rearrangement uses TRBV5-1 and TRBJ1-2; D possibly corresponds to TRBD1 (5 bases). Between the trimmed V and J ends, which lost 0 bases and 6 bases, there was a span of 12 bases. The germline V gene encodes CDR1 SGHRS and CDR2 YFSETQ. This CDR3 spans 14 amino acids.

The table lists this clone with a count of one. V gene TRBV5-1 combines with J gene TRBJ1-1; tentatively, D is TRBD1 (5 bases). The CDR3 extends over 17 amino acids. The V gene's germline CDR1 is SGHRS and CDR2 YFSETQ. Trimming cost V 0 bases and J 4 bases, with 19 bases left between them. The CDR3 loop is CASSLDPRASGGTEAFF. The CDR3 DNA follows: TGCGCCAGCAGCTTGGATCCCCGGGCCTCCGGGGGCACTGAAGCTTTCTTT.

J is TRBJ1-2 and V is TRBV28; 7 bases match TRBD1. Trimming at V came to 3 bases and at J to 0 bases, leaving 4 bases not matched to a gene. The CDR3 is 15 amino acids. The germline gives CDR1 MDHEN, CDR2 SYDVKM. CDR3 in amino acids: CASSFSGTANYGYTF. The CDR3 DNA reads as TGTGCCAGCAGTTTCTCGGGGACAGCTAACTATGGCTACACCTTC.

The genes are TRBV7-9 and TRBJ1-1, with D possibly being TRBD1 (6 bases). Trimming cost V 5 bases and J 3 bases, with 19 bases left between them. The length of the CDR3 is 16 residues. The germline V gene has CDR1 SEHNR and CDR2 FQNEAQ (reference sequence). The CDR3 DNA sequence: TGTGCCAGCAGCCCGGAGACAGGTAGTTCCCACACTGAAGCTTTCTTT. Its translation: CASSPETGSSHTEAFF.

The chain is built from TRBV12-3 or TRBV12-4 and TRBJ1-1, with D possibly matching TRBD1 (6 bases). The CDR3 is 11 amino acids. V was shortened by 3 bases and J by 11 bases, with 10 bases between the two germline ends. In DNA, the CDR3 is TGTGCCAGCAGTTTTTCAGGGGACGCTTTCTTT. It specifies CASSFSGDAFF.

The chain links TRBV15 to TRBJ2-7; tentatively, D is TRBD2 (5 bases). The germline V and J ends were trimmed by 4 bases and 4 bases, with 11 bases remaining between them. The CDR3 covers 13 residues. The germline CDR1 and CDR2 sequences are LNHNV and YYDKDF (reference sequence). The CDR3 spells CATSTSEGYEQYF. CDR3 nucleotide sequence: TGTGCCACCAGCACAAGTGAGGGATACGAGCAGTACTTC.

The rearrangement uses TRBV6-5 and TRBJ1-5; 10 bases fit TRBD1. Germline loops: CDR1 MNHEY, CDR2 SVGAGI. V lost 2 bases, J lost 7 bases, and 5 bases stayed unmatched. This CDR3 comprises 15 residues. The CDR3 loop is CASSYDGTGEQPQHF. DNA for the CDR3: TGTGCCAGCAGTTACGACGGGACAGGGGAACAGCCCCAGCATTTT.